Included here is one T cell receptor (beta chain) sequence, with context. These data belong to a study of early T cells in non-severe SARS-CoV-2 infection. TCRdb processed the 5' RACE reads anew with MiXCR; each CDR3 protein has one entry. Among about 56,000 distinct CDR3 sequences listed, roughly 16% were seen once. Trimming stripped 5 bases from V and 4 bases from J, with 12 bases between. The CDR3 has 13 residues. Germline V gives CDR1 SGHVS, CDR2 FQNEAQ. The genes are TRBV7-8 and TRBJ2-7; D is uncertain. This specimen consisted of whole blood, obtained at baseline. This TCR derives from an adult who was a healthcare worker with PCR-confirmed SARS-CoV-2 infection or an uninfected control (not recorded which). The CDR3 DNA reads as TGTGCCAGCAGCAGTCAAGTTGGGTACGAGCAGTACTTC. This translates into CASSSQVGYEQYF.